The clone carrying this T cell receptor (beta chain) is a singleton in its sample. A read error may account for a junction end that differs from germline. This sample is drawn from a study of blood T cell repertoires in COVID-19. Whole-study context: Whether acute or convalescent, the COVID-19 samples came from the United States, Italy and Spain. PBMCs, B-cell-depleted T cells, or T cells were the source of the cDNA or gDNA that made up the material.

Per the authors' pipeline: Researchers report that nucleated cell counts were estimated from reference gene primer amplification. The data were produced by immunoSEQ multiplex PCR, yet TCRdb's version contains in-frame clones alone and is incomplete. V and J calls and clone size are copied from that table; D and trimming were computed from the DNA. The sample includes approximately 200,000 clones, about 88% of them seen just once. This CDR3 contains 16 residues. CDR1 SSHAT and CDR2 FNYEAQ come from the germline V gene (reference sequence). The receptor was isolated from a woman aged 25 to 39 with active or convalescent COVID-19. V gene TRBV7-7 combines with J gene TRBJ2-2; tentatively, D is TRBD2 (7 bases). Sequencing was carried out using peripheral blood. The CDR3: CASSAVRGAGTGELFF. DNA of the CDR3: TGTGCTAGCAGTGCCGTTCGGGGGGCGGGCACCGGGGAGCTGTTTTTT.